Described below is a single T cell receptor (beta chain) sequence and its context. This specimen belongs to a study of T cells in Graves' hyperthyroidism and ophthalmopathy. Exclusion criteria comprised uncontrolled infection, other autoimmune disease, pregnancy or lactation. Sampled blood dates from first hyperthyroidism diagnosis, and it precedes any ophthalmopathy symptoms. The CDR3 loop spans 16 amino acids. Germline lookup yields CDR1 DFQATT and CDR2 SNEGSKA (reference sequence). V was trimmed by 3 bases and J by 9 bases, leaving 26 bases between them. Researchers amplified the TCR beta CDR3 regions from RNA transcripts. The primer set for the first-round RT-PCR of the TCR CDR3 was HTBI. TCRdb reprocessed the multiplex PCR reads with MiXCR, giving one entry per CDR3 protein. The sample includes fewer than 45,000 distinct CDR3 sequences, around half seen only once; the top ten take about 6%.

This receptor was obtained from a woman between 50 and 59 years old with Graves' hyperthyroidism that later progressed to Graves' ophthalmopathy. V is TRBV20-1 and J is TRBJ2-5, with a tentative D call TRBD2 (7 bases). The sample comprised blood. The CDR3 protein is CSASLSGTHSDQPQYF. The CDR3 DNA is TGCAGTGCTAGCCTCAGCGGGACACATAGCGATCAGCCCCAGTACTTC.